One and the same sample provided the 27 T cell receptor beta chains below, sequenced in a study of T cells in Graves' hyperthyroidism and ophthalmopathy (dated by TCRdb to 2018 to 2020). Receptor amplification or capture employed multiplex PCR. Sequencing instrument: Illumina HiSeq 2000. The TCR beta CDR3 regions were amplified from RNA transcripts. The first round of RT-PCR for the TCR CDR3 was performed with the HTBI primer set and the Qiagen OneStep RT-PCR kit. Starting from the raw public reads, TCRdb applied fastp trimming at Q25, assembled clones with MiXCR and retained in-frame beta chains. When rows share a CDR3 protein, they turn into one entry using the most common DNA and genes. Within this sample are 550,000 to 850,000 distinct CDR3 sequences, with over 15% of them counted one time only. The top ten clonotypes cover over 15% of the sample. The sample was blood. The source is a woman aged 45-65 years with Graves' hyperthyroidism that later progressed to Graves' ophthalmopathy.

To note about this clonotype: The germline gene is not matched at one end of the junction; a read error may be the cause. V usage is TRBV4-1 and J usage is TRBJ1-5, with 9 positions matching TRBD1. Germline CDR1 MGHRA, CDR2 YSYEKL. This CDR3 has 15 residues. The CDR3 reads CASSQDDRGRQPQRF. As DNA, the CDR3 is TGCGCCAGCAGCCAAGATGACAGGGGGAGGCAGCCCCAGCGTTTT.

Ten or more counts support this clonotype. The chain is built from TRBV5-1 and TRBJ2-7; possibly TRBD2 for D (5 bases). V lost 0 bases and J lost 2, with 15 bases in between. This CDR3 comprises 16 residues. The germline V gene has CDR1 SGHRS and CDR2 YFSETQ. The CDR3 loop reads CASSLARSSSAYEQYF. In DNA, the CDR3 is TGCGCCAGCAGCTTGGCCAGGTCTAGCAGCGCCTACGAGCAGTACTTC. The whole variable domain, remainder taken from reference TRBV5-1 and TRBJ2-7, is KAGVTQTPRYLIKTRGQQVTLSCSPISGHRSVSWYQQTPGQGLQFLFEYFSETQRNKGNFPGRFSGRQFSNSRSEMNVSTLELGDSALYLCASSLARSSSAYEQYFGPGTRLTVT.

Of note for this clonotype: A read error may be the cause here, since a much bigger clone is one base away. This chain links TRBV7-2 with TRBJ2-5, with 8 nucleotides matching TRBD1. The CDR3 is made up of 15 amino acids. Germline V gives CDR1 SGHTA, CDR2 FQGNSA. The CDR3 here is CAGSPKQGGAETQYF. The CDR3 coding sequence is TGTGCCGGCAGCCCAAAACAGGGGGGAGCGGAGACCCAGTACTTC.

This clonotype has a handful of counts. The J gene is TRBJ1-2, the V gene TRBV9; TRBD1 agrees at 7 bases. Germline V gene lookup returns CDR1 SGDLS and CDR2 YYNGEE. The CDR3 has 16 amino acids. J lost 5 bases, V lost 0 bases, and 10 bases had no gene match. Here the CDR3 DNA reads TGTGCCAGCAGCGTAGACCCACGGACAGGTCGGTATGGCTACACCTTC. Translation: CASSVDPRTGRYGYTF.

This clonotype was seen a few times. The CDR3 coding sequence is TGCGCCAGCAATGCGGATTCCAGCTCCTACGAGCAGTACTTC. It codes for CASNADSSSYEQYF. This chain uses TRBV5-1 with TRBJ2-7; no reliable D call. The CDR3 covers 14 residues. V lost 6 bases and J 0 bases, leaving 13 bases between the germline ends. From germline, CDR1 is SGHRS and CDR2 YFSETQ.

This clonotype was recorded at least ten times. CDR3 bases: TGCAGTGCTAGAGACACAGGGTTATACACTGAAGCTTTCTTT. It yields the protein CSARDTGLYTEAFF. The chain has TRBV20-1 and TRBJ1-1; D possibly corresponds to TRBD1 (6 bases). The CDR3 has 14 amino acids. V dropped 0 bases and J dropped 3 bases, with 11 bases sitting between them. CDR1 DFQATT and CDR2 SNEGSKA come from the germline V gene (reference sequence).

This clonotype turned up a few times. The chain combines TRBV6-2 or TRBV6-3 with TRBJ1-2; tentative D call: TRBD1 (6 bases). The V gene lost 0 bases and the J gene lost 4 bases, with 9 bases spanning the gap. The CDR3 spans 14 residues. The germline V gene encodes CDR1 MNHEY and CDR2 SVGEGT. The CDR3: CASSYSGGTYGYTF. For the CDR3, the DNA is TGTGCCAGCAGTTACTCTGGGGGCACCTATGGCTACACCTTC.

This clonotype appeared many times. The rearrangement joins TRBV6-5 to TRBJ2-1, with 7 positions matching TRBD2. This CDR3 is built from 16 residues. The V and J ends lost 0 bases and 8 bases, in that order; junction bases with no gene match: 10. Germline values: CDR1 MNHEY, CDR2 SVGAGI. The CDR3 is CASSYSYSGGLHEQFF. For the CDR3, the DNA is TGTGCCAGCAGTTACTCATATTCGGGGGGACTCCATGAGCAGTTCTTC.

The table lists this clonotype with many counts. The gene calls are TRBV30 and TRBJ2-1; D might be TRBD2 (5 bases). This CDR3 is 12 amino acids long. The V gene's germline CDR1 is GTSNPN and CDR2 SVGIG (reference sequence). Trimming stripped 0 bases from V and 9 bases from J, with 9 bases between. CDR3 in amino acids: CAWSVSGGEQFF. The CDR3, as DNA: TGTGCCTGGAGTGTCAGCGGTGGTGAGCAGTTCTTC.

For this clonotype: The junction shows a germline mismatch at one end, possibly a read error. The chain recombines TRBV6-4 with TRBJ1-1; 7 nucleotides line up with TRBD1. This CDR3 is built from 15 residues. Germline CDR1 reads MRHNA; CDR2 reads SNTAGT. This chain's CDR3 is CASSEGRGMNAEAFF. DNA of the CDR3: TGTGCCAGCAGTGAAGGCAGGGGGATGAACGCTGAAGCTTTCTTT.

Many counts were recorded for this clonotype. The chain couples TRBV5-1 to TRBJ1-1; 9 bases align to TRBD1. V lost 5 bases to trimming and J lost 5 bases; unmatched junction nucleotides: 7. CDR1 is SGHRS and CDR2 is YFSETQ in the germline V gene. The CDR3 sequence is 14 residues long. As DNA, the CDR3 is TGCGCCAGCAGGCCCGGGACAGGGTTAACTGAAGCTTTCTTT. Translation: CASRPGTGLTEAFF. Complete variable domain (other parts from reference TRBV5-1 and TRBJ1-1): KAGVTQTPRYLIKTRGQQVTLSCSPISGHRSVSWYQQTPGQGLQFLFEYFSETQRNKGNFPGRFSGRQFSNSRSEMNVSTLELGDSALYLCASRPGTGLTEAFFGQGTRLTVV.

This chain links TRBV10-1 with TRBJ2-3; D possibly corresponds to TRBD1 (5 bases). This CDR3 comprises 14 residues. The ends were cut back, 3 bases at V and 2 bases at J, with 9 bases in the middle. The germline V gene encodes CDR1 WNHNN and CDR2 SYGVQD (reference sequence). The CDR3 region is CASSDSDNTDTQYF. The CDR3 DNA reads TGCGCCAGCAGTGATTCGGACAACACAGATACGCAGTATTTT.

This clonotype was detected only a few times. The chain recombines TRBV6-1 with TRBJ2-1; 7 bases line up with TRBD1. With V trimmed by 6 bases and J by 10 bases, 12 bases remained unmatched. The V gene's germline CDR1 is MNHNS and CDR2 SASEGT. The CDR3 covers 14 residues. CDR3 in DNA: TGTGCCAGCAGGATCAACTTGAGACAGGGCGAGCAGTTCTTC. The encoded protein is CASRINLRQGEQFF.

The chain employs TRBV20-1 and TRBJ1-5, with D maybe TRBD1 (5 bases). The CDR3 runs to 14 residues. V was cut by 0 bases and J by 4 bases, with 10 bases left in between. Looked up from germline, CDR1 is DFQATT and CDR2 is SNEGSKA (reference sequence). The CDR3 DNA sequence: TGCAGTGCTAGAGATAACAGGCCGAATCAGCCCCAGCATTTT. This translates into CSARDNRPNQPQHF.

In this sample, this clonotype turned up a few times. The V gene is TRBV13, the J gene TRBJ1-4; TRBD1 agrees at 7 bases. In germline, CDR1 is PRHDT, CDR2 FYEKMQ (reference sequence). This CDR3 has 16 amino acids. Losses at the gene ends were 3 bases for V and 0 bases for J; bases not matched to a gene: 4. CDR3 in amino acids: CASSFRTGPTNEKLFF. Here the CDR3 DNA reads TGTGCCAGCAGCTTTCGGACAGGCCCAACTAATGAAAAACTGTTTTTT.

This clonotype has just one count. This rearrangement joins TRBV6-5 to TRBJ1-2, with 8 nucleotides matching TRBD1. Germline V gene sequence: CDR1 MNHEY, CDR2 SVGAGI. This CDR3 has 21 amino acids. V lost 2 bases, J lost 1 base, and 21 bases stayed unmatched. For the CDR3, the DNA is TGTGCCAGCAGTTACCGACGAGGGGCAGGGGGCGCGTCTCCCCGTAACTATGGCTACACCTTC. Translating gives CASSYRRGAGGASPRNYGYTF.

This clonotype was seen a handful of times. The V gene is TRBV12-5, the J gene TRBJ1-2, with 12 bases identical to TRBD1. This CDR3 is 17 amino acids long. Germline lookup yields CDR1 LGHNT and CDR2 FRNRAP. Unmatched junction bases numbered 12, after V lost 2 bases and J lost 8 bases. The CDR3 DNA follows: TGTGCTAGTGGTTTGTCTTATACGGCCGGGACAGGGGGCGGCTACACCTTC. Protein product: CASGLSYTAGTGGGYTF.

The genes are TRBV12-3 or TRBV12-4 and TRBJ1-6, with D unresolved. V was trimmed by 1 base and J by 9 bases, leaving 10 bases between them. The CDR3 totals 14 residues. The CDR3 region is CASSLGGYVSPLHF. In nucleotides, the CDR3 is TGTGCCAGCAGTTTAGGAGGGTATGTTTCACCCCTCCACTTT.

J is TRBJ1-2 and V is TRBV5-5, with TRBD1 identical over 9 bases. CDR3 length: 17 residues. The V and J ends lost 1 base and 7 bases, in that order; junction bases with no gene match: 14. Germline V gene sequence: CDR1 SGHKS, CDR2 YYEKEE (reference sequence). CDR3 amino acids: CASSLWDRDFTLTGYTF. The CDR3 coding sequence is TGTGCCAGCAGCTTGTGGGACAGGGATTTTACCCTTACTGGCTACACCTTC. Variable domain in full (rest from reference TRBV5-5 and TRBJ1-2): DAGVTQSPTHLIKTRGQQVTLRCSPISGHKSVSWYQQVLGQGPQFIFQYYEKEERGRGNFPDRFSARQFPNYSSELNVNALLLGDSALYLCASSLWDRDFTLTGYTFGSGTRLTVV.

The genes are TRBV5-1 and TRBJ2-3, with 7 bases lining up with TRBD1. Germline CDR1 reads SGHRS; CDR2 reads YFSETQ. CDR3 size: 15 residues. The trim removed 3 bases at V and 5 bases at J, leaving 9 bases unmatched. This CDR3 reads CASSSPGQSLDTQYF. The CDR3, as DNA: TGCGCCAGCAGCTCTCCGGGACAGTCCTTAGATACGCAGTATTTT.

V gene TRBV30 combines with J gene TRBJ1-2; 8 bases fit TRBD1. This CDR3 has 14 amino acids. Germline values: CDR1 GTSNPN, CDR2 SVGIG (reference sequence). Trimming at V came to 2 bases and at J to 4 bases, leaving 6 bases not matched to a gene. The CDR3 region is CAWSRQGFGYGYTF. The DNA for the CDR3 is TGTGCCTGGAGTCGACAGGGGTTCGGCTATGGCTACACCTTC.

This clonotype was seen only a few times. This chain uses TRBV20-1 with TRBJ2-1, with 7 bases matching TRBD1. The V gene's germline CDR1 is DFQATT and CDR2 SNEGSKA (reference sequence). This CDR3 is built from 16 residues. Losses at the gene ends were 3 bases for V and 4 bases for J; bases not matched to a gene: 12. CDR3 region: CSARAPEGAPYNEQFF. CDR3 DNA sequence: TGCAGTGCTAGGGCCCCCGAGGGGGCGCCTTACAATGAGCAGTTCTTC.

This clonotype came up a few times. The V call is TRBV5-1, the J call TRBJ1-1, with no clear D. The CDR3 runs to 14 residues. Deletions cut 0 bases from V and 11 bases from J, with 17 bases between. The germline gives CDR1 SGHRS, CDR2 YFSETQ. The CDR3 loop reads CASSLELVGVQAFF. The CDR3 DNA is TGCGCCAGCAGCTTGGAGTTAGTCGGGGTTCAGGCTTTCTTT.

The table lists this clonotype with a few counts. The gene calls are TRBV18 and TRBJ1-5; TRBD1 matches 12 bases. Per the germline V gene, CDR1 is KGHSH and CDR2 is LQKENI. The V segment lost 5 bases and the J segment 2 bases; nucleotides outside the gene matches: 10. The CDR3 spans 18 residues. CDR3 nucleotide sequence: TGTGCCAGCTCAGCCCGGGACAGGGGGCCTCTCGGCAATCAGCCCCAGCATTTT. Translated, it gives CASSARDRGPLGNQPQHF.

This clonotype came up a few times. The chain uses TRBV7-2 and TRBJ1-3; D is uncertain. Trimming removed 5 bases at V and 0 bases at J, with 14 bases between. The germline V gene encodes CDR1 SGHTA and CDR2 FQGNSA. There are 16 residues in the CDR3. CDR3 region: CASSRRAVSSGNTIYF. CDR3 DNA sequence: TGTGCCAGCAGCCGTAGGGCCGTGAGCTCTGGAAACACCATATATTTT.

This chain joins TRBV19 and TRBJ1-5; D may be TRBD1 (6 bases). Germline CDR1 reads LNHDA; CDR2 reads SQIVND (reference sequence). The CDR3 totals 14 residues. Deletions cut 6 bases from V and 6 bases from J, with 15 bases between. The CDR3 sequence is CASSSTQGSQPQHF. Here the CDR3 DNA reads TGTGCCAGTAGCTCGACTCAGGGGAGTCAGCCCCAGCATTTT. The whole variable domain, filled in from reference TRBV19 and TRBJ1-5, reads DGGITQSPKYLFRKEGQNVTLSCEQNLNHDAMYWYRQDPGQGLRLIYYSQIVNDFQKGDIAEGYSVSREKKESFPLTVTSAQKNPTAFYLCASSSTQGSQPQHFGDGTRLSIL.

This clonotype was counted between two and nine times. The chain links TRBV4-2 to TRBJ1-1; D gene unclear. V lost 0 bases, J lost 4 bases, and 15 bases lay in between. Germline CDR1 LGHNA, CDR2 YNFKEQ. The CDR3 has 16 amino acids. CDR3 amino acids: CASSQDPPGLGTEAFF. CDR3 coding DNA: TGTGCCAGCAGCCAAGATCCCCCGGGTTTGGGCACTGAAGCTTTCTTT.